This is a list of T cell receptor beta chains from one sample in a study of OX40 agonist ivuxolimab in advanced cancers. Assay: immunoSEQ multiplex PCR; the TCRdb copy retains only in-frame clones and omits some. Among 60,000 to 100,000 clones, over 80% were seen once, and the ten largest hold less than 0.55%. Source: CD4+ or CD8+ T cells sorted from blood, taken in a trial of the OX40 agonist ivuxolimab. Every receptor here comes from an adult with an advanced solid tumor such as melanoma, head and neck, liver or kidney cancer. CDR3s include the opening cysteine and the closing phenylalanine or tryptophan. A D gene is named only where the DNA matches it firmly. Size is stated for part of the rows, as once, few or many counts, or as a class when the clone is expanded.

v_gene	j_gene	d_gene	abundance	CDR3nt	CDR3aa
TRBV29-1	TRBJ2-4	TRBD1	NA	TGCAGCGTTGAGCCCCTGACAGGGCCCCAAAACATTCAGTACTTC	CSVEPLTGPQNIQYF
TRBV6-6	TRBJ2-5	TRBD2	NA	TGTGCCAGCAGTTCTAGCGGGAGAGGGACCCAGTACTTC	CASSSSGRGTQYF
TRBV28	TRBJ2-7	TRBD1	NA	TGTGCCAGCAGCATGGACAGGGTGTCGTACGAGCAGTACTTC	CASSMDRVSYEQYF
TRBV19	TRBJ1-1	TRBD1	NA	TGTGCCAGTAGTAAGGACAGGGTCAACACTGAAGCTTTCTTT	CASSKDRVNTEAFF
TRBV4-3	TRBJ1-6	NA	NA	TGCGCCAGCAGCCATGTTACAGGGAATTCACCCCTCCACTTT	CASSHVTGNSPLHF
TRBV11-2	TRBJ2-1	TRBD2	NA	TGTGCCAGCAGCTTAGATGCTAGCGGGGGGGCAAATGAGCAGTTCTTC	CASSLDASGGANEQFF
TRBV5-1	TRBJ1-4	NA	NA	TGCGCCAGCAGCGCCTACGGGACGGCGGCGGGGAAACTGTTTTTT	CASSAYGTAAGKLFF
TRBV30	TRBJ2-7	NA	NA	TGTGCCTGGAGTCCCACAACCTACGAGCAGTACTTC	CAWSPTTYEQYF
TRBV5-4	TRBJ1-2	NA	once	TGTGCCAGTACTTGGGGCAGAAATCAACATGGCTACACCTTC	CASTWGRNQHGYTF
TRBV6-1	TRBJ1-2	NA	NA	TGTGCCAGCAGCCACAGGGTCGGCTACACCTTC	CASSHRVGYTF
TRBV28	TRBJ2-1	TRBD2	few	TGTGCCAGCAGGATAGCGGGAGCCTACAATGAGCAGTTCTTC	CASRIAGAYNEQFF
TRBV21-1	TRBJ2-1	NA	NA	TGTGCCAGCAGTGATGCGCGCAGAAGCGACAATGAGCAGTTCTTC	CASSDARRSDNEQFF
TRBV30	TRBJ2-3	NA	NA	TGTGCCTGGAGTCCAAAGACAGATACGCAGTATTTT	CAWSPKTDTQYF
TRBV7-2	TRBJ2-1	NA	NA	TGTGCCAGCGTTTCGCCGGAGAGCTCCTACAATGAGCAGTTCTTC	CASVSPESSYNEQFF